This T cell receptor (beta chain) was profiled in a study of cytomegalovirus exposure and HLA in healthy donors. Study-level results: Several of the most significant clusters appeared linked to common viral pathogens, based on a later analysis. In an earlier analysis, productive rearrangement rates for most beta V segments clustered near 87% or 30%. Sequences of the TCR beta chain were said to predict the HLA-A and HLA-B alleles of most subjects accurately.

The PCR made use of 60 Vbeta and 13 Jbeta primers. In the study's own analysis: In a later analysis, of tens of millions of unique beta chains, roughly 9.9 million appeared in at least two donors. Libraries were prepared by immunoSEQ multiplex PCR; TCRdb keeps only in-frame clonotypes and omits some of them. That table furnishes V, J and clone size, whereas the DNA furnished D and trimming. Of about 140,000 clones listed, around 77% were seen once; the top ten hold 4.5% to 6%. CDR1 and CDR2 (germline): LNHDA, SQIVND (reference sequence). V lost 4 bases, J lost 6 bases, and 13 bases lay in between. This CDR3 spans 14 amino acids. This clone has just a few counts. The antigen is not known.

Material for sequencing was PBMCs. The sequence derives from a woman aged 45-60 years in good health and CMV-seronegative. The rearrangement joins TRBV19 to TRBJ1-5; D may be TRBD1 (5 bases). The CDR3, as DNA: TGTGCCAGTAGTAGCGTGGTCGGGGGTCAGCCCCAGCATTTT. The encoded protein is CASSSVVGGQPQHF.